These 5 T cell receptor beta chains originate from one sample sequenced in a study of Ad26.COV2.S vaccination and SARS-CoV-2 variants. Described treatment: approximately 18 received Ad26.COV2.S at low or high dose, single or two shots; roughly five received placebo; per-sample allocation not given. After the first vaccine or placebo injection, samples were drawn on day 63. Sequencing was performed with immunoSEQ multiplex PCR; in TCRdb, only in-frame clones are kept and a portion is missing. The sample yields roughly 350,000 clones, roughly 91% seen once. The input for sequencing was peripheral blood, taken in a trial of Ad26.COV2.S vaccine versus placebo. The receptors were sampled from a person between 18 and 65 years old who received the Ad26.COV2.S COVID-19 vaccine or a placebo.

This clone was detected many times. This chain links TRBV6-1 with TRBJ1-3; D might be TRBD1 (5 bases). The CDR3 is made up of 18 amino acids. Trimming cost V 4 bases and J 0 bases, with 19 bases left between them. Germline V lookup: CDR1 MNHNS, CDR2 SASEGT. Written as DNA, the CDR3 is TGTGCCAGCAGTGGGCCGGTTATGGGGGGAGACTCTGGAAACACCATATATTTT. Protein product: CASSGPVMGGDSGNTIYF.

J is TRBJ1-2 and V is TRBV4-3; a possible D gene is TRBD1 (5 bases). The CDR3 is 16 amino acids. V shed 0 bases and J shed 4 bases, with 15 bases lying between them. Germline CDR1 is LGHNA and CDR2 is YSLEER. The CDR3: CASSQEEGRTTYGYTF. CDR3 sequence (DNA): TGCGCCAGCAGCCAAGAGGAGGGACGGACGACCTATGGCTACACCTTC.

This chain links TRBV18 with TRBJ1-4; possible D gene TRBD1, 6 bases. CDR1 and CDR2 (germline): KGHSH, LQKENI. V lost 5 bases and J lost 8, with 6 bases in between. This CDR3 spans 11 amino acids. This CDR3 reads CASSTGEKLFF. In nucleotides, the CDR3 is TGTGCCAGCTCAACAGGGGAAAAACTGTTTTTT.

V usage is TRBV9 and J usage is TRBJ2-1; 9 bases are shared with TRBD2. Germline loops: CDR1 SGDLS, CDR2 YYNGEE. V shed 4 bases, J shed 8 bases, and the junction held 16 bases outside the gene matches. CDR3 size: 17 residues. The DNA for the CDR3 is TGTGCCAGCAGCTTTTCAGCGGGGGGCCAACTTTTGTATGAGCAGTTCTTC. It codes for CASSFSAGGQLLYEQFF.

The chain recombines TRBV7-3 with TRBJ2-1, with 9 bases that match TRBD1. This CDR3 is 15 amino acids long. V gave up 4 bases and J gave up 6 bases; unmatched junction bases: 7. Germline V gives CDR1 SGHTA, CDR2 FQGTGA. This CDR3 reads CASSSGQGTLNEQFF. The CDR3 DNA is TGTGCCAGCAGCTCAGGACAGGGGACCCTCAATGAGCAGTTCTTC. Variable domain in full (rest from reference TRBV7-3 and TRBJ2-1): GAGVSQTPSNKVTEKGKYVELRCDPISGHTALYWYRQSLGQGPEFLIYFQGTGAADDSGLPNDRFFAVRPEGSVSTLKIQRTERGDSAVYLCASSSGQGTLNEQFFGPGTRLTVL.